This TCR beta chain was profiled in a study of beta chain features in type 1 diabetes. To note about this clone: Its target is not known.

Looked up from germline, CDR1 is GTSNPN and CDR2 is SVGIG (reference sequence). The CDR3 loop spans 13 amino acids. Trimming cost V 6 bases and J 6 bases; bases outside gene matches: 6. Notes on the study in general: A cDNA-based sequencing approach could over-represent cells with high TCR expression.

Sequenced material consisted of expressed TCRB transcripts (all of the isolated RNA was reverse transcribed). The table came from immunoSEQ multiplex PCR; TCRdb's copy has only in-frame clones and leaves some out. The sample includes fewer than 250,000 clones, 9.6% of them seen just once. The chain is built from TRBV30 and TRBJ2-2; 8 positions agree with TRBD2. This clonotype was obtained from a woman aged 18-29 years in good health. Sequences were obtained from naive CD4+ T cells from blood. The CDR3 DNA reads as TGTGCCTGTGAAGCGGGAGTTGCCGGGGAGCTGTTTTTT. Its translation: CACEAGVAGELFF.